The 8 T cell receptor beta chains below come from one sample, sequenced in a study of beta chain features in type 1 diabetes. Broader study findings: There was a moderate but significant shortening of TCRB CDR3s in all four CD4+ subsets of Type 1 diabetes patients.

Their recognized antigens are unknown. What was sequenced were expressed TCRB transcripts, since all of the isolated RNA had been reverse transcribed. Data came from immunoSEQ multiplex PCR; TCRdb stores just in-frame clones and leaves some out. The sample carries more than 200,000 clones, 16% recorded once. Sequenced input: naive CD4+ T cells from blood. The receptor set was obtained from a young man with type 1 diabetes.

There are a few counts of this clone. The DNA of the CDR3 is TGTGCCTTGGATATGGGAGCTAATGAAAAACTGTTTTTT. Residues: CALDMGANEKLFF. The rearrangement joins TRBV30 to TRBJ1-4, with D uncertain. This CDR3 contains 13 residues. CDR1 GTSNPN and CDR2 SVGIG come from the germline V gene (reference sequence). V dropped 7 bases and J dropped 3 bases, with 12 bases sitting between them.

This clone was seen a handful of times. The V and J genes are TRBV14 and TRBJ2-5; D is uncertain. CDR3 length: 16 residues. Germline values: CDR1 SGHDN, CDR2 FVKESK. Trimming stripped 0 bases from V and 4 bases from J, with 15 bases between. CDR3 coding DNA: TGTGCCAGCAGCCAAGATCGGGCAGCTACTGGAGAGACCCAGTACTTC. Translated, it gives CASSQDRAATGETQYF.

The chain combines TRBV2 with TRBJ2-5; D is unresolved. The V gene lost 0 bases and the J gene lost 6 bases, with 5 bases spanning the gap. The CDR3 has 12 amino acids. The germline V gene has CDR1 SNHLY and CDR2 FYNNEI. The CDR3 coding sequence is TGTGCCAGCAGTGAAGCCTCGAAGACCCAGTACTTC. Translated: CASSEASKTQYF.

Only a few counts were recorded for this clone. The CDR3 DNA reads as TGTGCCACCCTGGACAGGGGGAAGTCCTACGAGCAGTACTTC. Translation: CATLDRGKSYEQYF. V usage is TRBV27 and J usage is TRBJ2-7; 10 bases agree with TRBD1. There are 14 residues in the CDR3. The germline gives CDR1 MNHEY, CDR2 SMNVEV (reference sequence). Losses at the gene ends were 10 bases for V and 1 base for J; bases not matched to a gene: 7.

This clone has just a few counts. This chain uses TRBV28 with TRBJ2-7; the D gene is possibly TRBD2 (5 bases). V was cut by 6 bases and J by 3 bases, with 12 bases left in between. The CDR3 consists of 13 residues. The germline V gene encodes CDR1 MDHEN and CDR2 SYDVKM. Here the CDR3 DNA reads TGTGCCAGCAGCGATGACGGACTCTACGAGCAGTACTTC. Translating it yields CASSDDGLYEQYF.

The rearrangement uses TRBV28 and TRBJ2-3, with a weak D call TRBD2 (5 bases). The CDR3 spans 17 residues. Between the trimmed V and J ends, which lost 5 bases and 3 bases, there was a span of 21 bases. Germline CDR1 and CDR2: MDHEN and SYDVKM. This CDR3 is CASSPHLGRRDTDTQYF. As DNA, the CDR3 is TGTGCCAGCAGTCCCCATTTAGGGAGAAGGGATACAGATACGCAGTATTTT. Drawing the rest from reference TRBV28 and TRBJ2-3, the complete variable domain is DVKVTQSSRYLVKRTGEKVFLECVQDMDHENMFWYRQDPGLGLRLIYFSYDVKMKEKGDIPEGYSVSREKKERFSLILESASTNQTSMYLCASSPHLGRRDTDTQYFGPGTRLTVL.

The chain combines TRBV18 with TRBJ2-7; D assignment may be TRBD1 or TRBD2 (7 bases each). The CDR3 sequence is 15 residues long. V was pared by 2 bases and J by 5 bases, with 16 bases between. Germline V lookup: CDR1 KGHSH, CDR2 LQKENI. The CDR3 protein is CASSPYREGANEQYF. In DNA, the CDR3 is TGTGCCAGCTCACCATACAGGGAGGGGGCTAACGAGCAGTACTTC.

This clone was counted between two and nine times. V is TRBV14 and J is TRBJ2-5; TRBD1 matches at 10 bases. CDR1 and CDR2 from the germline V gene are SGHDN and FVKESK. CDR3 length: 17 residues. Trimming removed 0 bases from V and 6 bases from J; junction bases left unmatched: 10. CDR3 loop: CASSQDSGTGVMKTQYF. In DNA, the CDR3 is TGTGCCAGCAGCCAAGATAGCGGGACAGGGGTGATGAAGACCCAGTACTTC.